This T cell receptor beta chain was captured in a study of T cells in Graves' hyperthyroidism and ophthalmopathy. In this sample, this clonotype turned up many times. What was amplified from RNA transcripts were TCR beta CDR3 regions. HTBI primers drove first-round RT-PCR of the TCR CDR3. TCRdb re-called the multiplex PCR reads with MiXCR, one entry per CDR3 protein. The top ten clones hold 5.5% to 7.5% of a sample with a few hundred thousand distinct CDR3 sequences, around 13% of them seen once. CDR3 length: 15 amino acids. CDR1 is LGHNT and CDR2 is FRNRAP in the germline V gene. Trimming took off 6 bases at V and 6 bases at J, with 20 bases between the two ends.

The chain combines TRBV12-5 with TRBJ1-1; D is possibly TRBD1 (6 bases). The origin of this receptor is a woman aged 30 to 39 with Graves' hyperthyroidism that later progressed to Graves' ophthalmopathy. Sequenced sample: blood. CDR3: CASGLPRTELSEAFF. The CDR3 region has the DNA TGTGCTAGTGGACTACCTCGGACAGAGCTCTCTGAAGCTTTCTTT.